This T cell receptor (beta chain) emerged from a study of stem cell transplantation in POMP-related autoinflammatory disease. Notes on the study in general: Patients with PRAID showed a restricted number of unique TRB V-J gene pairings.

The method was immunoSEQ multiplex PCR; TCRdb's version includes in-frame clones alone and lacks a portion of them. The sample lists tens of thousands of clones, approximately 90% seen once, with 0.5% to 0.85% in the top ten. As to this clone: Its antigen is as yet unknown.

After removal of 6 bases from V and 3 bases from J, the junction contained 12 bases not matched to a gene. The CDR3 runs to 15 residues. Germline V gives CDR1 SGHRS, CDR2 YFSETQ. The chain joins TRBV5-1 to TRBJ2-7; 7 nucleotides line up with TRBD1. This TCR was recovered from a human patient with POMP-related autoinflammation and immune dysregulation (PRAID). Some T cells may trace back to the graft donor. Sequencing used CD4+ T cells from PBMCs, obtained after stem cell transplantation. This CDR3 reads CASTLTSDRHYEQYF. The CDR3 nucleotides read TGCGCCAGCACTTTAACGTCGGACAGGCACTACGAGCAGTACTTC.